The entry below gives a single TCR beta chain sequence along with its context. Its antigen is unidentified. This entry is derived from a study of T cell responses to AZD1222 COVID-19 vaccine. Whole-study findings and limits: As reported, nearly half of all spike-specific TCRs target variant regions that are unmutated.

CDR3 length: 15 amino acids. Deletions cut 1 base from V and 3 bases from J, with 13 bases between. The germline V gene has CDR1 SGHKS and CDR2 YYEKEE (reference sequence). Clones were read by immunoSEQ multiplex PCR, and TCRdb kept only the in-frame ones, dropping some. In the table there are about 120,000 clones, about 90% of which are singletons. The TCR originated in an adult in good health. The chain combines TRBV5-5 with TRBJ1-2, with D possibly TRBD1 on 6 matching bases. Here the sequenced sample was peripheral blood, taken on day 0 of AZD1222 vaccination. The CDR3 loop reads CASSLWEEGDYGYTF. The CDR3 bases are TGTGCCAGCAGCTTGTGGGAGGAGGGGGACTATGGCTACACCTTC.